Each of the 20 T cell receptor beta chains below was sequenced from the same sample in a study of CD8 T cells in ankylosing spondylitis. Overall study findings and caveats: Blood from ankylosing spondylitis patients appeared to carry a characteristic roughly eight-variant TCR beta motif.

Their recognized antigens are unknown. TCRdb recomputed calls from the 5' RACE reads with MiXCR, one row per CDR3 protein. The table includes 200,000 to 250,000 distinct CDR3 sequences, around 17% detected once. Source material: blood, either unsorted or a sorted T cell fraction (not recorded which). Receptors were obtained from a male donor with ankylosing spondylitis.

This clonotype was recorded a few times. The V gene is TRBV19, the J gene TRBJ2-1; D remains ambiguous. Trimming took off 3 bases at V and 9 bases at J, with 12 bases between the two ends. The CDR3 sequence is 13 residues long. Germline loops: CDR1 LNHDA, CDR2 SQIVND (reference sequence). CDR3 sequence (DNA): TGTGCCAGTAGTATTCACCGGGCTAGTGAGCAGTTCTTC. Protein product: CASSIHRASEQFF.

V is TRBV6-2 or TRBV6-3 and J is TRBJ2-1, with 9 bases identical to TRBD2. J gave up 9 bases and V 6 bases, and 3 bases lay outside the gene matches. The CDR3 length is 12 residues. The germline V gene has CDR1 MNHEY and CDR2 SVGEGT. This chain's CDR3 is CASREGLAEQFF. As DNA, the CDR3 is TGTGCCAGCAGAGAGGGACTAGCTGAGCAGTTCTTC.

V and J are TRBV9 and TRBJ2-2; D is ambiguous. Germline CDR1 is SGDLS and CDR2 is YYNGEE. V gave up 0 bases and J gave up 7 bases, with 13 bases separating them. This CDR3 spans 15 amino acids. In DNA, the CDR3 is TGTGCCAGCAGCGTAGTCGGGCAGGTTGGCGGGGAGCTGTTTTTT. The encoded protein is CASSVVGQVGGELFF.

This clonotype has a handful of counts. The rearrangement links TRBV13 to TRBJ2-1, with 8 bases identical to TRBD2. There are 15 residues in the CDR3. Germline CDR1 PRHDT, CDR2 FYEKMQ (reference sequence). V lost 5 bases to trimming and J lost 5 bases; unmatched junction nucleotides: 8. The DNA for the CDR3 is TGTGCCAGCAGCCAGGGACTAGGTACAAACAATGAGCAGTTCTTC. The encoded protein is CASSQGLGTNNEQFF.

This clonotype was detected only a few times. The V call is TRBV27, the J call TRBJ2-1; D is unclear. V lost 4 bases and J lost 11, with 18 bases in between. This CDR3 comprises 14 residues. Germline V gene sequence: CDR1 MNHEY, CDR2 SMNVEV (reference sequence). In DNA, the CDR3 is TGTGCCAGCAGTTATTTATATTCCCCGGAACAGCAGTTCTTC. The encoded protein is CASSYLYSPEQQFF.

This clonotype was observed a few times. The chain has TRBV12-3 or TRBV12-4 and TRBJ1-2, with D possibly TRBD1 on 6 matching bases. The length of the CDR3 is 13 residues. V lost 6 bases and J 4 bases, leaving 12 bases between the germline ends. The CDR3 DNA reads as TGTGCCAGCAGCCCAGGACAGATCTATGGCTACACCTTC. It codes for CASSPGQIYGYTF.

The CDR3, as DNA: TGTGCCAGCAGCCAAGGTAGAGATGAGCAGTTCTTC. As protein: CASSQGRDEQFF. The chain links TRBV12-3 or TRBV12-4 to TRBJ2-1, with D uncertain. Trimming stripped 6 bases from V and 8 bases from J, with 11 bases between. The CDR3 runs to 12 residues.

This clonotype has a handful of counts. The V call is TRBV10-2, the J call TRBJ2-7, with 12 bases matching TRBD1. The CDR3 contains 14 residues. V was clipped by 4 bases and J by 6 bases; unmatched bases: 4. Germline CDR1 reads WSHSY; CDR2 reads SAAADI. The DNA for the CDR3 is TGCGCCAGCAGTGTCGGGACAGGGGGCTTCGAGCAGTACTTC. Its protein product is CASSVGTGGFEQYF.

This clonotype was recorded a few times. The V and J genes are TRBV7-8 and TRBJ2-3, with 9 bases matching TRBD2. Germline V gene lookup returns CDR1 SGHVS and CDR2 FQNEAQ. The CDR3 is 19 residues long. With 0 bases clipped from V and 1 base from J, the junction kept 11 bases outside the gene matches. CDR3 region: CASSLALSGGPTRTDTQYF. The CDR3 DNA reads as TGTGCCAGCAGCTTAGCGCTTAGCGGGGGACCTACCCGCACAGATACGCAGTATTTT.

The chain carries TRBV5-1 and TRBJ2-7; D remains unclear. V was shortened by 3 bases and J by 3 bases, with 16 bases between the two germline ends. Per germline, CDR1 SGHRS and CDR2 YFSETQ. The CDR3 sequence is 15 residues long. CDR3 sequence reads: CASSSSRYGDYEQYF. The CDR3 nucleotides are TGCGCCAGCAGCTCCAGCCGGTATGGCGACTACGAGCAGTACTTC.

This clonotype was observed a few times. The chain is built from TRBV7-8 and TRBJ2-1; 10 nucleotides match TRBD1. The V and J ends lost 6 bases and 7 bases, in that order; junction bases with no gene match: 12. This CDR3 contains 16 residues. CDR1 is SGHVS and CDR2 is FQNEAQ in the germline V gene. CDR3 bases: TGTGCCAGCAGTGTCGGACAGGGGGATTTGTTGAATGAGCAGTTCTTC. Protein: CASSVGQGDLLNEQFF. The full variable domain, completed using reference TRBV7-8 and TRBJ2-1, is GAGVSQSPRYKVAKRGQDVALRCDPISGHVSLFWYQQALGQGPEFLTYFQNEAQLDKSGLPSDRFFAERPEGSVSTLKIQRTQQEDSAVYLCASSVGQGDLLNEQFFGPGTRLTVL.

The gene calls are TRBV28 and TRBJ2-1, with 8 bases that match TRBD2. Germline assignment: CDR1 MDHEN and CDR2 SYDVKM. Trimming cost V 4 bases and J 2 bases; bases outside gene matches: 7. The CDR3 is 16 amino acids. The CDR3 DNA reads TGTGCCAGCAGTTGGACCGGGACTAGGGCCTACAATGAGCAGTTCTTC. Its translation is CASSWTGTRAYNEQFF.

The rearrangement uses TRBV7-9 and TRBJ2-1; D may be TRBD1 (6 bases). CDR1 and CDR2 (germline): SEHNR, FQNEAQ (reference sequence). This CDR3 region has 15 residues. The V end was cut by 5 bases, the J end by 2 bases, with 13 bases between. This CDR3 is CASSSRGLAYNEQFF. The CDR3 nucleotides read TGTGCCAGCAGCAGCAGGGGTCTGGCCTACAATGAGCAGTTCTTC.

The rearrangement links TRBV12-3 or TRBV12-4 to TRBJ2-2; TRBD2 agrees at 8 bases. The CDR3 covers 18 residues. Germline trimming cut 5 bases from V and 7 bases from J; bases unmatched to any gene: 18. The CDR3 DNA reads TGTGCCAGCAGTCCACGCGGATTAGCGGGACCTCTCGGCGGGGAGCTGTTTTTT. The encoded protein is CASSPRGLAGPLGGELFF.

The CDR3 bases are TGCAGCGTTGAGAGCGGGGACTCCTACGAGCAGTACTTC. It translates to CSVESGDSYEQYF. The rearrangement joins TRBV29-1 to TRBJ2-7; 7 bases line up with TRBD2. The CDR3 contains 13 residues. Trimming took 3 bases from V and 0 from J; bases not matched to a gene: 2. Germline loops: CDR1 SQVTM, CDR2 ANQGSEA.

This clonotype appeared a few times. This rearrangement joins TRBV20-1 to TRBJ2-1, with 7 positions matching TRBD2. CDR3 size: 20 residues. V shed 0 bases and J 0 bases; nucleotides not matched to a gene: 17. Germline-derived CDR1 and CDR2 are DFQATT and SNEGSKA (reference sequence). CDR3 nucleotide sequence: TGCAGTGCTAGAGATACTGGTTTGGGAGGGATGGAGAGCTCCTACAATGAGCAGTTCTTC. This gives the protein CSARDTGLGGMESSYNEQFF.

The genes are TRBV5-1 and TRBJ1-3; D unclear. The V end was cut by 0 bases, the J end by 0 bases, with 7 bases between. The CDR3 runs 15 residues. CDR1 and CDR2 from the germline V gene are SGHRS and YFSETQ. CDR3 sequence reads: CASSLDGVSGNTIYF. CDR3 nucleotides: TGCGCCAGCAGCTTGGACGGAGTCTCTGGAAACACCATATATTTT.

This clonotype was recorded many times. The chain uses TRBV4-2 and TRBJ2-7; D possibly corresponds to TRBD1 (6 bases). The CDR3 consists of 15 residues. V was clipped by 5 bases and J by 2 bases, with 16 bases between them. CDR1 LGHNA and CDR2 YNFKEQ come from the germline V gene. The CDR3 sequence is CASSGDVGQAYEQYF. The CDR3 nucleotides are TGTGCCAGCAGCGGAGACGTGGGACAAGCCTACGAGCAGTACTTC.

This clonotype was seen a handful of times. The chain carries TRBV12-3 or TRBV12-4 and TRBJ2-7; tentative D call: TRBD1 (6 bases). V lost 5 bases and J lost 3, with 11 bases in between. This CDR3 contains 13 residues. In nucleotides, the CDR3 is TGTGCCAGCAGTCGTAACAGGGTCTACGAGCAGTACTTC. It codes for CASSRNRVYEQYF.

The chain uses TRBV20-1 and TRBJ2-7, with D perhaps TRBD2 (6 bases). This CDR3 is 12 amino acids long. Deletions cut 0 bases from V and 7 bases from J, with 10 bases between. Per the germline V gene, CDR1 is DFQATT and CDR2 is SNEGSKA (reference sequence). The CDR3 sequence is CSARDEGREQYF. CDR3 DNA: TGCAGTGCTAGAGATGAGGGGAGGGAGCAGTACTTC.